This T cell receptor (beta chain) was profiled in a study of cytotoxic CD8 clonotypes in ibrutinib-treated CLL. Study as a whole: Patients attained approximately 24 partial and 2 complete responses; at median roughly 73 months, about 14 remained remitted while 12 progressed. Once patients had received a median about eleven months of treatment, range 6 to 36, response samples were obtained.

A 1 in 200,000 to 1 in 1 million T cell depth was the sequencing target. Profiled with immunoSEQ multiplex PCR; TCRdb holds only in-frame clones, not every one. The table includes roughly 150,000 clones, approximately 80% detected once. Trimming took 3 bases from V and 4 from J; bases not matched to a gene: 4. The CDR3 extends over 16 amino acids. In germline, CDR1 is MGHRA, CDR2 YSYEKL. The chain carries TRBV4-1 and TRBJ2-1, with 12 bases matching TRBD2. The receptor was derived from a human donor with chronic lymphocytic leukemia. This sample comprised PBMCs, obtained after 24 months of ibrutinib treatment. The CDR3 DNA reads as TGCGCCAGCAGCCAGGGGCTAGCGGGAGGGTACAATGAGCAGTTCTTC. Protein: CASSQGLAGGYNEQFF.